One sample yielded the 22 T cell receptor beta chains listed below, sequenced in a study of cytomegalovirus exposure and HLA in healthy donors. Amplification used 60 Vbeta primers and 13 Jbeta primers. Measured with immunoSEQ multiplex PCR; TCRdb has only the in-frame clones, and not every one. In the table there are roughly 110,000 clones, more than 60% of which are singletons. The sequenced sample consisted of PBMCs. Receptors were obtained from a woman in her forties or fifties in good health and CMV-seropositive.

This chain uses TRBV11-2 with TRBJ1-2; D is unresolved. Germline assignment: CDR1 SGHAT and CDR2 FQNNGV. V lost 4 bases and J lost 4, with 22 bases in between. CDR3 size: 17 residues. CDR3 protein: CASSWAVGGRGGYGYTF. As DNA, the CDR3 is TGTGCCAGCAGCTGGGCAGTGGGAGGGCGCGGCGGCTATGGCTACACCTTC.

A few counts support this clone. The chain employs TRBV5-1 and TRBJ2-3; 11 nucleotides line up with TRBD1. The junction had 4 bases not matched to a gene; V was cut back by 5 bases and J by 5 bases. The CDR3 runs 14 residues. The germline V gene has CDR1 SGHRS and CDR2 YFSETQ. DNA of the CDR3: TGCGCCAGCAGGGACAGGGGGCATGGAGATACGCAGTATTTT. Encoded protein: CASRDRGHGDTQYF.

This sequence joins TRBV28 and TRBJ1-1, with D possibly being TRBD1 (5 bases). From germline, CDR1 is MDHEN and CDR2 SYDVKM. This CDR3 contains 15 residues. Deletions cut 3 bases from V and 0 bases from J, with 11 bases between. CDR3 sequence (DNA): TGTGCCAGCAGTTTCCCCGGGGGGTTGAACACTGAAGCTTTCTTT. Translated, it gives CASSFPGGLNTEAFF.

The chain couples TRBV10-1 to TRBJ2-7, with TRBD1 identical over 9 bases. In germline, CDR1 is WNHNN, CDR2 SYGVQD (reference sequence). Trimming removed 4 bases from V and 6 bases from J; junction bases left unmatched: 7. CDR3 size: 14 residues. The DNA for the CDR3 is TGCGCCAGCAGTGGGTGGGACAGGGTCATCGAGCAGTACTTC. Translation gives CASSGWDRVIEQYF.

This rearrangement joins TRBV5-4 to TRBJ2-5; D might be TRBD1 (5 bases). This CDR3 spans 14 amino acids. Trimming removed 4 bases at V and 2 bases at J, with 12 bases between. Germline V gene sequence: CDR1 SGHNT, CDR2 YYREEE (reference sequence). The CDR3: CASSNADSQETQYF. The CDR3, as DNA: TGTGCCAGCAGCAACGCAGACAGTCAAGAGACCCAGTACTTC.

This clone was counted a few times. The chain has TRBV28 and TRBJ2-7; the D gene is possibly TRBD2 (5 bases). This CDR3 is 11 amino acids long. V dropped 6 bases and J dropped 5 bases, with 8 bases sitting between them. Germline loops: CDR1 MDHEN, CDR2 SYDVKM. The DNA for the CDR3 is TGTGCCAGCAGCGGGGTCCACGAGCAGTACTTC. It codes for CASSGVHEQYF. Complete variable domain (other parts from reference TRBV28 and TRBJ2-7): DVKVTQSSRYLVKRTGEKVFLECVQDMDHENMFWYRQDPGLGLRLIYFSYDVKMKEKGDIPEGYSVSREKKERFSLILESASTNQTSMYLCASSGVHEQYFGPGTRLTVT.

The chain carries TRBV5-5 and TRBJ1-3; D is unclear. Germline CDR1 reads SGHKS; CDR2 reads YYEKEE (reference sequence). CDR3 size: 13 residues. Trimming removed 4 bases from V and 7 bases from J, with 12 bases in between. The CDR3 sequence: CASSLQGGNTIYF. The CDR3 nucleotides read TGTGCCAGCAGCCTCCAAGGCGGGAACACCATATATTTT.

This chain links TRBV11-2 with TRBJ1-4; D may be TRBD1 (5 bases). With 5 bases removed from V and 8 bases from J, the gap between germline ends came to 18 bases. Germline V gene sequence: CDR1 SGHAT, CDR2 FQNNGV. CDR3 length: 15 residues. The CDR3: CASSPGIQGWEKLFF. DNA of the CDR3: TGTGCCAGCAGCCCAGGGATCCAGGGATGGGAAAAACTGTTTTTT.

This clone has more than one count but fewer than ten. This rearrangement joins TRBV9 to TRBJ2-1; 15 positions match TRBD2. The J segment lost 1 base and the V segment lost 4 bases, leaving 9 bases of the junction unmatched. This CDR3 spans 19 amino acids. Germline V lookup: CDR1 SGDLS, CDR2 YYNGEE. CDR3 loop: CASSPQGGLAGGSYNEQFF. The CDR3 region has the DNA TGTGCCAGCAGCCCCCAGGGGGGACTAGCGGGGGGTTCCTACAATGAGCAGTTCTTC.

This clone was observed a single time. The chain joins TRBV19 to TRBJ2-5; D is unclear. The end of the DNA is better explained by TRBJ2-7, so the J call may be wrong. CDR3 length: 13 residues. Looked up from germline, CDR1 is LNHDA and CDR2 is SQIVND (reference sequence). The CDR3 here is CATSGSNSYEQYF. The CDR3 DNA follows: TGTGCCACATCCGGGTCGAACTCCTACGAGCAGTACTTC.

This rearrangement joins TRBV30 to TRBJ1-3; D is perhaps TRBD1 (6 bases). Germline lookup yields CDR1 GTSNPN and CDR2 SVGIG (reference sequence). CDR3 length: 14 amino acids. V lost 2 bases and J lost 0, with 8 bases in between. The CDR3 coding sequence is TGTGCCTGGAGTCCAGGGGACTCTGGAAACACCATATATTTT. Translating it yields CAWSPGDSGNTIYF.

This clone was seen a handful of times. DNA for the CDR3: TGCGCCAGCAGCCTTAAGGCCGACAACTCCTACGAGCAGTACTTC. Translated, it gives CASSLKADNSYEQYF. This chain uses TRBV4-1 with TRBJ2-7, with unresolved D. V was shortened by 4 bases and J by 0 bases, with 13 bases between the two germline ends. Germline V lookup: CDR1 MGHRA, CDR2 YSYEKL. This CDR3 contains 15 residues.

The chain combines TRBV6-5 with TRBJ2-7; TRBD2 matches 7 bases. CDR3 length: 14 residues. V gave up 0 bases and J gave up 7 bases; unmatched junction bases: 6. Germline V gives CDR1 MNHEY, CDR2 SVGAGI. DNA of the CDR3: TGTGCCAGCAGTTACTCGGTAAGGGGAGGGGAGCAGTACTTC. Protein: CASSYSVRGGEQYF.

The chain employs TRBV25-1 and TRBJ1-5; TRBD1 aligns across 7 bases. With 4 bases clipped from V and 4 bases from J, the junction kept 4 bases outside the gene matches. This CDR3 is 14 amino acids long. Germline CDR1 reads MGHDK; CDR2 reads SYGVNS. In nucleotides, the CDR3 is TGTGCCAGCAGTGGACAGGGTTGGAATCAGCCCCAGCATTTT. Its protein is CASSGQGWNQPQHF.

The chain uses TRBV9 and TRBJ2-2, with 13 bases that match TRBD2. CDR1 and CDR2 (germline): SGDLS, YYNGEE. This CDR3 comprises 16 residues. Germline trimming cut 3 bases from V and 6 bases from J; bases unmatched to any gene: 5. Here the CDR3 DNA reads TGTGCCAGCAGCGCGACTAGCGGGGGGCTGTCCGGGGAGCTGTTTTTT. This codes for CASSATSGGLSGELFF.

This chain links TRBV6-5 with TRBJ2-2; a weak D match, TRBD1 (6 bases). The CDR3 runs 16 residues. The germline CDR1 and CDR2 sequences are MNHEY and SVGAGI. Trimming left V 1 base short and J 2 bases short, with 11 bases between. As DNA, the CDR3 is TGTGCCAGCAGTTACTTCCAGGGGCTCAACACCGGGGAGCTGTTTTTT. It is translated as CASSYFQGLNTGELFF.

The chain links TRBV7-3 to TRBJ2-5, with TRBD2 matching 9 bases. CDR3 length equals 15 residues. Germline V gives CDR1 SGHTA, CDR2 FQGTGA. V lost 5 bases, J lost 2 bases, and 6 bases stayed unmatched. In nucleotides, the CDR3 is TGTGCCAGCAGCCATAGCGGGGGAATACAAGAGACCCAGTACTTC. This codes for CASSHSGGIQETQYF.

This sequence joins TRBV19 and TRBJ1-2, with a tentative D call TRBD1 (6 bases). The ends were cut back, 5 bases at V and 4 bases at J, with 11 bases in the middle. Looked up from germline, CDR1 is LNHDA and CDR2 is SQIVND (reference sequence). This CDR3 spans 13 amino acids. CDR3 coding DNA: TGTGCCAGTAGTTCAACAGGGACCTATGGCTACACCTTC. Translating it yields CASSSTGTYGYTF.

V usage is TRBV10-3 and J usage is TRBJ1-1, with 9 bases fitting TRBD1. The germline V gene has CDR1 ENHRY and CDR2 SYGVKD. V shed 3 bases and J 0 bases; nucleotides not matched to a gene: 2. This CDR3 is built from 15 residues. The CDR3 loop is CAISEGQGMNTEAFF. CDR3 bases: TGTGCCATCAGTGAAGGACAGGGGATGAACACTGAAGCTTTCTTT.

CDR3 bases: TGTGCCAGCAGCTTAGCTAGCGGGGGGTACCAAGAGACCCAGTACTTC. Amino acids: CASSLASGGYQETQYF. The genes are TRBV7-2 and TRBJ2-5; the match to TRBD2 covers 10 bases. This CDR3 spans 16 amino acids. CDR1 and CDR2 (germline): SGHTA, FQGNSA. Trimming at V came to 0 bases and at J to 0 bases, leaving 1 base not matched to a gene.

The genes are TRBV5-6 and TRBJ2-1, with a tentative D call TRBD1 (5 bases). CDR3 length: 17 residues. Trimming pared 2 bases from V and 5 bases from J, leaving 20 bases between. Germline CDR1 reads SGHDT; CDR2 reads YYEEEE. The CDR3 loop reads CASSLFQIGHFDNEQFF. In DNA, the CDR3 is TGTGCCAGCAGCTTATTCCAGATCGGACATTTCGACAATGAGCAGTTCTTC.

The chain combines TRBV19 with TRBJ1-3; TRBD1 agrees at 7 bases. The germline CDR1 and CDR2 sequences are LNHDA and SQIVND (reference sequence). With 1 base clipped from V and 0 bases from J, the junction kept 12 bases outside the gene matches. The length of the CDR3 is 19 residues. The CDR3, as DNA: TGTGCCAGTAGTATAGCCTTCTTTACAGGGGACCCCTCTGGAAACACCATATATTTT. Its translation is CASSIAFFTGDPSGNTIYF.